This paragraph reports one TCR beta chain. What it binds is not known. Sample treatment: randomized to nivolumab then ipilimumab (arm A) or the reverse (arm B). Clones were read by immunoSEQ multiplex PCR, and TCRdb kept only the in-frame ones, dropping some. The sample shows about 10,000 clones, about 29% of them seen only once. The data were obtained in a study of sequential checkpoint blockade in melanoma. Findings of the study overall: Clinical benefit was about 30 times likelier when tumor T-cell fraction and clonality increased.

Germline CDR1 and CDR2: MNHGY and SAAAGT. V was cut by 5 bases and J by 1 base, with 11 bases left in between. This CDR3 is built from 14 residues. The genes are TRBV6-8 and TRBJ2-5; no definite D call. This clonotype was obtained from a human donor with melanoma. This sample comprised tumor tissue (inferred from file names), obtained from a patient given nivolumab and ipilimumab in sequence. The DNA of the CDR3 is TGTGCCAGCAGTGATTTTGGACCCCAAGAGACCCAGTACTTC. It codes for CASSDFGPQETQYF.